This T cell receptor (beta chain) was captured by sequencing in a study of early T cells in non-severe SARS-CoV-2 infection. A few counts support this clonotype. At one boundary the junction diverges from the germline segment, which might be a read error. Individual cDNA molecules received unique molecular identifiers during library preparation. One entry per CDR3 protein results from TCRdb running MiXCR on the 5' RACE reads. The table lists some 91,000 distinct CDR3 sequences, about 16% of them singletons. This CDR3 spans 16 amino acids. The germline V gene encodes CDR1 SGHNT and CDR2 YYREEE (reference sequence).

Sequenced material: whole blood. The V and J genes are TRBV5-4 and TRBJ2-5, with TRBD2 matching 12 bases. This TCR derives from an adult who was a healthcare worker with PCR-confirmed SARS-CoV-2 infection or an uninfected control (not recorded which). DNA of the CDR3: TGTGCCAGCGGGCTAGCGGGAGGGCCGGGGGAAGACACCCAGTACTTC. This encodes CASGLAGGPGEDTQYF.